This TCR beta chain stems from a study of human thymus T cells. From germline, CDR1 is SGHAT and CDR2 FQNNGV. V gave up 1 base and J gave up 7 bases, with 11 bases separating them. The CDR3 extends over 13 amino acids. TCRdb's copy holds only in-frame clones and misses some; the assay was immunoSEQ multiplex PCR. This table holds 100,000 to 150,000 clones, 90% to 95% found once. Thymic tissue was derived from resections collected during corrective heart surgery. The rearrangement uses TRBV11-2 and TRBJ2-7; no clear D. The sequence came from a boy under three years old with a congenital heart defect but otherwise immunologically healthy. What was sequenced was thymus tissue. CDR3 sequence: CASSLAPVEEQYF. CDR3 DNA sequence: TGTGCCAGCAGCTTAGCCCCGGTCGAAGAGCAGTACTTC.